The 27 T cell receptor beta chains below all came from one sample that was sequenced in a study of blood T cell repertoires in COVID-19. Here immunoSEQ multiplex PCR was the method, and the copy in TCRdb shows in-frame clones only, minus some. Found here are 200,000 to 250,000 clones, roughly 84% of them singletons; the top ten hold 6.8%. The source material was PBMCs or T cells enriched from blood (not recorded which). These receptor sequences come from a woman in her forties who had recovered from COVID-19.

V gene TRBV27 combines with J gene TRBJ2-5, with TRBD2 matching 8 bases. The CDR3 covers 18 residues. Germline loops: CDR1 MNHEY, CDR2 SMNVEV (reference sequence). V dropped 5 bases and J dropped 5; count of bases not matched to a gene: 19. This chain's CDR3 is CASSPGRRWREVGETQYF. CDR3 bases: TGTGCCAGCAGTCCCGGGAGACGGTGGCGGGAGGTAGGGGAGACCCAGTACTTC.

The V gene is TRBV25-1, the J gene TRBJ2-7; 9 nucleotides align to TRBD1. Germline CDR1 reads MGHDK; CDR2 reads SYGVNS. CDR3 length: 13 residues. J gave up 3 bases and V 6 bases, and 3 bases lay outside the gene matches. CDR3 amino acids: CASSRTGDYEQYF. The CDR3 region has the DNA TGTGCCAGCAGCCGGACAGGGGACTACGAGCAGTACTTC.

The V and J genes are TRBV19 and TRBJ1-1; tentatively, D is TRBD1 (5 bases). Germline loops: CDR1 LNHDA, CDR2 SQIVND (reference sequence). This CDR3 is built from 15 residues. V dropped 4 bases and J dropped 2 bases, with 14 bases sitting between them. CDR3 protein: CASSTSGLPNTEAFF. The CDR3 nucleotides read TGTGCCAGTAGTACCTCAGGGCTCCCAAACACTGAAGCTTTCTTT.

This clone was observed once. This sequence joins TRBV11-2 and TRBJ2-3; D gene uncertain. CDR3 length: 14 residues. The V end was cut by 0 bases, the J end by 4 bases, with 8 bases between. CDR1 is SGHAT, CDR2 FQNNGV, per germline. This CDR3 reads CASSLDPRADTQYF. In nucleotides, the CDR3 is TGTGCCAGCAGCTTAGATCCAAGAGCAGATACGCAGTATTTT.

This clone was recorded once. The CDR3 loop is CASGSGVGNTIYF. CDR3 DNA sequence: TGTGCTAGTGGCTCAGGGGTAGGAAACACCATATATTTT. This chain uses TRBV12-5 with TRBJ1-3, with a possible D match to TRBD1 (6 bases). V was shortened by 6 bases and J by 4 bases, with 10 bases between the two germline ends. The CDR3 is made up of 13 amino acids. Looked up from germline, CDR1 is LGHNT and CDR2 is FRNRAP.

This clone was seen more than once but under ten times. The chain joins TRBV10-3 to TRBJ2-7, with TRBD1 as a possible D gene (6 bases). Germline CDR1 reads ENHRY; CDR2 reads SYGVKD. This CDR3 is built from 15 residues. Trimming pared 3 bases from V and 2 bases from J, leaving 14 bases between. The CDR3 spells CAISERGRGTYEQYF. The CDR3 DNA reads TGTGCCATCAGTGAAAGAGGCAGGGGTACCTACGAGCAGTACTTC.

This clone was seen a single time. The chain combines TRBV6-2 or TRBV6-3 with TRBJ2-7; 11 bases map to TRBD2. The J segment lost 1 base and the V segment lost 6 bases, leaving 8 bases of the junction unmatched. The CDR3 sequence is 16 residues long. Germline V gene lookup returns CDR1 MNHEY and CDR2 SVGEGT. The CDR3 reads CASSSPRLAGSYEQYV. CDR3 DNA sequence: TGTGCCAGCAGCTCCCCCCGACTAGCGGGGTCCTACGAGCAGTACGTC.

The CDR3 bases are TGTGCCAGCAGCCAAGATTGGAGCGGGAGCTCCTATAATTCACCCCTCCACTTT. Its translation: CASSQDWSGSSYNSPLHF. The chain is built from TRBV3-1 (or the pseudogene TRBV3-2) and TRBJ1-6; D ambiguous. The CDR3 covers 18 residues. V lost 0 bases, J lost 0 bases, and 12 bases lay in between. The germline V gene encodes CDR1 LGHDT and CDR2 YNNKEL (reference sequence).

DNA of the CDR3: TGTGCCAGCAGCTTAGCGCAAGTCGGTAGCGAGCAGTACGTC. This encodes CASSLAQVGSEQYV. This chain links TRBV7-8 with TRBJ2-7; the D is unclear. The CDR3 has 14 residues. Germline loops: CDR1 SGHVS, CDR2 FQNEAQ. Trimming took off 0 bases at V and 6 bases at J, with 12 bases between the two ends.

This chain joins TRBV3-1 (or the pseudogene TRBV3-2) and TRBJ1-2; no clear D. Trimming removed 6 bases at V and 7 bases at J, with 15 bases between. The CDR3 is 13 residues long. Per the germline V gene, CDR1 is LGHDT and CDR2 is YNNKEL (reference sequence). The CDR3 here is CASSPLRVFGYTF. The DNA for the CDR3 is TGTGCCAGCAGTCCTCTTCGAGTTTTTGGCTACACCTTC.

The chain joins TRBV5-1 to TRBJ2-1, with TRBD2 as a possible D gene (6 bases). Trimming left V 4 bases short and J 5 bases short, with 16 bases between. Germline V gene lookup returns CDR1 SGHRS and CDR2 YFSETQ. This CDR3 has 15 residues. CDR3 residues: CASSPLGAGNNEQFF. CDR3 nucleotides: TGCGCCAGCAGCCCCCTAGGGGCGGGAAACAATGAGCAGTTCTTC. Full variable domain (remainder filled in from reference TRBV5-1 and TRBJ2-1): KAGVTQTPRYLIKTRGQQVTLSCSPISGHRSVSWYQQTPGQGLQFLFEYFSETQRNKGNFPGRFSGRQFSNSRSEMNVSTLELGDSALYLCASSPLGAGNNEQFFGPGTRLTVL.

This rearrangement joins TRBV29-1 to TRBJ2-2; 9 nucleotides match TRBD1. Germline lookup yields CDR1 SQVTM and CDR2 ANQGSEA. J gave up 0 bases and V 6 bases, and 2 bases lay outside the gene matches. CDR3 length equals 14 residues. The CDR3 sequence: CSVGQGANTGELFF. The CDR3 nucleotides read TGCAGCGTGGGACAGGGCGCGAACACCGGGGAGCTGTTTTTT.

This chain joins TRBV27 and TRBJ1-1; 7 bases map to TRBD1. V was clipped by 5 bases and J by 4 bases; unmatched bases: 10. This CDR3 is built from 15 residues. Germline V CDR1 and CDR2: MNHEY, SMNVEV (reference sequence). The CDR3 sequence is CASSPRQGMSTEAFF. In nucleotides, the CDR3 is TGTGCCAGCAGTCCCCGACAGGGAATGAGCACTGAAGCTTTCTTT.

The V and J genes are TRBV5-1 and TRBJ1-2, with 7 bases that match TRBD1. The ends lost 4 bases at V and 5 bases at J; junction bases unmatched: 14. The CDR3 is 16 amino acids. The V gene's germline CDR1 is SGHRS and CDR2 YFSETQ. CDR3 nucleotides: TGCGCCAGCAGCACACAGGGGAGTGGGACTCGATATGGCTACACCTTC. This encodes CASSTQGSGTRYGYTF.

The chain is built from TRBV27 and TRBJ2-7; 9 bases are shared with TRBD2. Germline V gives CDR1 MNHEY, CDR2 SMNVEV (reference sequence). The CDR3 length is 16 residues. V lost 2 bases, J lost 3 bases, and 8 bases stayed unmatched. The chain's CDR3 is CASSLRVAGVGYEQYF. DNA of the CDR3: TGTGCCAGCAGTTTAAGGGTAGCGGGAGTGGGCTACGAGCAGTACTTC.

CDR3 bases: TGTGCCAGCACCTCCGGGACTGGATATAACAATGAGCAGTTCTTC. Residues: CASTSGTGYNNEQFF. This chain links TRBV9 with TRBJ2-1; possible D gene TRBD2, 6 bases. Germline V lookup: CDR1 SGDLS, CDR2 YYNGEE. V lost 6 bases, J lost 5 bases, and 18 bases lay in between. The CDR3 runs to 15 residues.

V usage is TRBV28 and J usage is TRBJ2-3; a possible D gene is TRBD1 (5 bases). V was shortened by 6 bases and J by 3 bases, with 28 bases between the two germline ends. This CDR3 is 19 amino acids long. Germline V gene lookup returns CDR1 MDHEN and CDR2 SYDVKM. For the CDR3, the DNA is TGTGCCAGCAGATCCCTTAGGGGTCCAAGGCCTCCTAGGACAGATACGCAGTATTTT. Translation: CASRSLRGPRPPRTDTQYF.

The count of this clone is one. The V gene is TRBV18, the J gene TRBJ1-2, with 7 bases matching TRBD1. CDR1 is KGHSH, CDR2 LQKENI, per germline. CDR3 length: 19 amino acids. The V and J ends lost 3 bases and 5 bases, in that order; junction bases with no gene match: 21. The CDR3 protein is CASSPSPPQGRGKRYGYTF. Here the CDR3 DNA reads TGTGCCAGCTCACCCTCCCCACCACAGGGGCGAGGGAAGAGGTATGGCTACACCTTC.

The V call is TRBV3-1 (or the pseudogene TRBV3-2), the J call TRBJ1-1; D unresolved. Trimming removed 0 bases at V and 7 bases at J, with 6 bases between. CDR1 and CDR2 (germline): LGHDT, YNNKEL (reference sequence). There are 12 residues in the CDR3. CDR3 loop: CASSQDIGEAFF. The DNA for the CDR3 is TGTGCCAGCAGCCAAGATATCGGTGAAGCTTTCTTT.

J is TRBJ2-3 and V is TRBV19; D may be TRBD2 (5 bases). The length of the CDR3 is 16 residues. Germline V CDR1 and CDR2: LNHDA, SQIVND (reference sequence). V gave up 3 bases and J gave up 2 bases, with 15 bases separating them. The CDR3 nucleotides are TGTGCCAGTAGTATTTCCTCCGGGCGGGTCACAGATACGCAGTATTTT. Protein product: CASSISSGRVTDTQYF. The entire variable domain, with the rest obtained from reference TRBV19 and TRBJ2-3, is as follows: DGGITQSPKYLFRKEGQNVTLSCEQNLNHDAMYWYRQDPGQGLRLIYYSQIVNDFQKGDIAEGYSVSREKKESFPLTVTSAQKNPTAFYLCASSISSGRVTDTQYFGPGTRLTVL.

In nucleotides, the CDR3 is TGTGCCAGCAGTGTCCTGGGACAGGGGAACACCGGGGAGCTGTTTTTT. It yields the protein CASSVLGQGNTGELFF. The chain recombines TRBV6-1 with TRBJ2-2, with 9 bases aligning to TRBD1. The CDR3 is made up of 16 amino acids. CDR1 and CDR2 from the germline V gene are MNHNS and SASEGT. Trimming removed 4 bases from V and 1 base from J; junction bases left unmatched: 4.

This clone was picked up one time. The chain joins TRBV6-6 to TRBJ1-1; perhaps TRBD1 as D (5 bases). The CDR3 totals 15 residues. V was clipped by 5 bases and J by 0 bases, with 13 bases between them. Germline values: CDR1 MNHNY, CDR2 SVGAGI (reference sequence). This chain's CDR3 is CASSPGGGLNTEAFF. DNA for the CDR3: TGTGCCAGCAGTCCGGGCGGGGGACTGAACACTGAAGCTTTCTTT.

The gene calls are TRBV11-2 and TRBJ1-2, with D perhaps matching TRBD1 (5 bases). The germline gives CDR1 SGHAT, CDR2 FQNNGV. The CDR3 spans 13 residues. The ends were cut back, 5 bases at V and 1 base at J, with 8 bases in the middle. Written as DNA, the CDR3 is TGTGCCAGCAGCCCCGACAGTAACTATGGCTACACCTTC. Protein product: CASSPDSNYGYTF.

This CDR3 reads CASSWGGAGYNEQFF. As DNA, the CDR3 is TGCGCCAGCAGCTGGGGAGGGGCGGGCTACAATGAGCAGTTCTTC. The chain joins TRBV5-1 to TRBJ2-1; 7 positions match TRBD2. V shed 3 bases, J shed 3 bases, and the junction held 6 bases outside the gene matches. This CDR3 spans 15 amino acids. CDR1 is SGHRS and CDR2 is YFSETQ in the germline V gene.

The gene calls are TRBV27 and TRBJ2-7, with D hard to call. CDR3 length equals 14 residues. Looked up from germline, CDR1 is MNHEY and CDR2 is SMNVEV (reference sequence). V was shortened by 5 bases and J by 0 bases, with 11 bases between the two germline ends. This chain's CDR3 is CASSAYRTSYEQYF. Here the CDR3 DNA reads TGTGCCAGCAGTGCCTACAGAACCTCCTACGAGCAGTACTTC.

This rearrangement joins TRBV11-3 to TRBJ2-1; D possibly corresponds to TRBD1 (5 bases). Looked up from germline, CDR1 is SGHNT and CDR2 is YENEEA. The CDR3 is 15 residues long. V was shortened by 1 base and J by 6 bases, with 13 bases between the two germline ends. The CDR3 DNA follows: TGTGCCAGCAGCTTAGTCAGGGTGATATTCAATGAGCAGTTCTTC. Residues: CASSLVRVIFNEQFF. The entire variable domain, with the rest obtained from reference TRBV11-3 and TRBJ2-1, is as follows: EAGVVQSPRYKIIEKKQPVAFWCNPISGHNTLYWYLQNLGQGPELLIRYENEEAVDDSQLPKDRFSAERLKGVDSTLKIQPAELGDSAVYLCASSLVRVIFNEQFFGPGTRLTVL.

This chain joins TRBV7-9 and TRBJ2-4; TRBD1 matches 10 bases. Germline V lookup: CDR1 SEHNR, CDR2 FQNEAQ (reference sequence). This CDR3 comprises 16 residues. The junction had 8 bases not matched to a gene; V was cut back by 0 bases and J by 9 bases. CDR3 coding DNA: TGTGCCAGCAGCTTAGCCGGGCGGACAGGGGGTATCATTCAGTACTTC. Encoded protein: CASSLAGRTGGIIQYF. The full variable domain, its missing parts supplied by reference TRBV7-9 and TRBJ2-4, is DTGVSQNPRHKITKRGQNVTFRCDPISEHNRLYWYRQTLGQGPEFLTYFQNEAQLEKSRLLSDRFSAERPKGSFSTLEIQRTEQGDSAMYLCASSLAGRTGGIIQYFGAGTRLSVL.